This T cell receptor (beta chain) comes out of a study of graft-versus-host responses after intestinal transplantation. For the study at large: Each of the recipients got a multivisceral, liver-intestinal, or isolated intestinal transplant. All recipients got anti-thymocyte globulin induction, then tacrolimus and steroids for 2 to 4 years.

The CDR3 totals 14 residues. The junction had 5 bases not matched to a gene; V was cut back by 5 bases and J by 9 bases. Germline CDR1 reads SGHAT; CDR2 reads FQNNGV. Study results and limitations: Recipient marrow held GvH clones, some first seen in ileum or blood.

Responder cells labeled with CFSE (roughly 200,000) were co-plated with irradiated stimulator cells labeled with violet dye (roughly 200,000). At the end of the reaction, proliferating CFSE-low CD3+CD4+ and CD3+CD8+ responders were sorted. The data were produced by immunoSEQ multiplex PCR, yet TCRdb's version contains in-frame clones alone and is incomplete. The sample includes several thousand clones, under 35% of them seen just once. The specimen comprised alloreactive CD8+ T cells from a mixed lymphocyte reaction culture, sampled before transplantation. Subset reported: CFSE-low proliferating T cells sorted from roughly six-day pre-transplant mixed lymphocyte reaction (GvH or HvG direction). The origin of this receptor is a human patient who was an organ donor for intestinal transplantation. The V gene is TRBV11-2, the J gene TRBJ1-6, with TRBD1 matching over 9 bases. CDR3 coding DNA: TGTGCCAGCAGCCCGGGACAGGGTGGTTCACCCCTCCACTTT. Its protein is CASSPGQGGSPLHF.